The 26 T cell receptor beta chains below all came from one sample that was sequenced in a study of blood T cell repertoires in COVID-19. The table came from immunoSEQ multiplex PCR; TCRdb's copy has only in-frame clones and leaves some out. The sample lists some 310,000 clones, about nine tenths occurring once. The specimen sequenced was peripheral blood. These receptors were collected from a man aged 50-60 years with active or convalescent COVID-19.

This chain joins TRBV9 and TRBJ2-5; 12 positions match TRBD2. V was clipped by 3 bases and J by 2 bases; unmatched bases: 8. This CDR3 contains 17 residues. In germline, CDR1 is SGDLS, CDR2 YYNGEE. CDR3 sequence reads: CASSGRLAGAPQETQYF. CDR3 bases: TGTGCCAGCAGCGGCAGACTAGCGGGGGCCCCTCAAGAGACCCAGTACTTC. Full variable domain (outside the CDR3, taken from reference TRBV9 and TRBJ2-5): DSGVTQTPKHLITATGQRVTLRCSPRSGDLSVYWYQQSLDQGLQFLIQYYNGEERAKGNILERFSAQQFPDLHSELNLSSLELGDSALYFCASSGRLAGAPQETQYFGPGTRLLVL.

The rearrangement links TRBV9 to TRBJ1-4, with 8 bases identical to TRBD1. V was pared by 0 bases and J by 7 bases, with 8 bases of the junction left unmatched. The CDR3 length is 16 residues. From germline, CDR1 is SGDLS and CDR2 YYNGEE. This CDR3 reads CASSVGQGATSEKLFF. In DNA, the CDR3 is TGTGCCAGCAGCGTAGGTCAGGGGGCAACTTCTGAAAAACTGTTTTTT.

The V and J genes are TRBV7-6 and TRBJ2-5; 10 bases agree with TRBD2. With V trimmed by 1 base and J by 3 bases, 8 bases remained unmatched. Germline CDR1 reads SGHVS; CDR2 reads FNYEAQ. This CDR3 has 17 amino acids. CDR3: CASSLVDLLAGEETQYF. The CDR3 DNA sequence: TGTGCCAGCAGCTTAGTGGACCTCCTAGCGGGGGAAGAGACCCAGTACTTC.

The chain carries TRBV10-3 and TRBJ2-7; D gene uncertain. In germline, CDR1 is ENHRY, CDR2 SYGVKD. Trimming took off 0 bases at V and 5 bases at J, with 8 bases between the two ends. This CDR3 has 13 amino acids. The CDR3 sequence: CAISESSYHEQYF. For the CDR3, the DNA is TGTGCCATCAGTGAGTCTAGCTACCACGAGCAGTACTTC.

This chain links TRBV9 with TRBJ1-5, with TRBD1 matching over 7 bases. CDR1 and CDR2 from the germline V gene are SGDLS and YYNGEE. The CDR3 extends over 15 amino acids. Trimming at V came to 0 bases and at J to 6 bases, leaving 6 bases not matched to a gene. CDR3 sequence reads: CASSVEGQYGQPQHF. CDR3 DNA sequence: TGTGCCAGCAGCGTAGAGGGACAGTATGGTCAGCCCCAGCATTTT.

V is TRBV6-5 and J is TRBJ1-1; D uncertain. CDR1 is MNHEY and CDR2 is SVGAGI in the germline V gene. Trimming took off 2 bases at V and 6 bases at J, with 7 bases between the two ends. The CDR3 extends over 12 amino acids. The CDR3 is CASSYVRAEAFF. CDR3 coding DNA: TGTGCCAGCAGTTACGTCCGCGCTGAAGCTTTCTTT.

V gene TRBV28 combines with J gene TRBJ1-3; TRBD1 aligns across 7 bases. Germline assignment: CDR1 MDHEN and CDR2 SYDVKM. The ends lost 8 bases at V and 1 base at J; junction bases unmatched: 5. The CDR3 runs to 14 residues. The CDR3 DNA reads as TGTGCCAGCCTCAGGGGGACGTCTGGAAACACCATATATTTT. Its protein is CASLRGTSGNTIYF.

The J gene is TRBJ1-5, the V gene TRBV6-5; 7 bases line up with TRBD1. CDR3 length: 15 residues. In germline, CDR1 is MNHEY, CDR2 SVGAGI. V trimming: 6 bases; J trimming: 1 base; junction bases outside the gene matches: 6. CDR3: CASSKGGWSNQPQHF. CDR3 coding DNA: TGTGCCAGCAGCAAAGGGGGCTGGAGCAATCAGCCCCAGCATTTT.

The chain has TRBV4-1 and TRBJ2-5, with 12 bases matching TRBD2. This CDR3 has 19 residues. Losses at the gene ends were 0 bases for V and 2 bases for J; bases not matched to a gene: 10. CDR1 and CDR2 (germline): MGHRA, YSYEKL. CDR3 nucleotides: TGCGCCAGCAGCCAAGATAAGGCTAGCGGGAGGGCCTGGCAAGAGACCCAGTACTTC. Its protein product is CASSQDKASGRAWQETQYF.

In DNA form, the CDR3 reads TGTGCCAGCTCACAACAGGCGGACTATGGCTACACCTTC. Encoded protein: CASSQQADYGYTF. V usage is TRBV18 and J usage is TRBJ1-2; possible D gene TRBD1, 5 bases. The germline V and J ends were trimmed by 4 bases and 3 bases, with 9 bases remaining between them. Germline V gene lookup returns CDR1 KGHSH and CDR2 LQKENI. This CDR3 is 13 amino acids long.

The DNA of the CDR3 is TGTGCCAGCAGAATGGGGGGACAGGGAGGTAAACTGTTTTTT. Amino acid sequence: CASRMGGQGGKLFF. The V gene is TRBV28, the J gene TRBJ1-4, with 9 nucleotides matching TRBD1. This CDR3 region has 14 residues. Germline V lookup: CDR1 MDHEN, CDR2 SYDVKM. V lost 6 bases to trimming and J lost 11 bases; unmatched junction nucleotides: 10.

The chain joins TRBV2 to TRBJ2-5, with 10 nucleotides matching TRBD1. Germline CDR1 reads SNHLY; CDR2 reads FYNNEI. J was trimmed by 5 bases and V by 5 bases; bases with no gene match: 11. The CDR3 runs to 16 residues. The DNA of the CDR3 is TGTGCCAGCAGTTGGACCGGGACAGGGGTGGGGGAGACCCAGTACTTC. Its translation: CASSWTGTGVGETQYF. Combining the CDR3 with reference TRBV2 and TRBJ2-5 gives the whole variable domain EPEVTQTPSHQVTQMGQEVILRCVPISNHLYFYWYRQILGQKVEFLVSFYNNEISEKSEIFDDQFSVERPDGSNFTLKIRSTKLEDSAMYFCASSWTGTGVGETQYFGPGTRLLVL.

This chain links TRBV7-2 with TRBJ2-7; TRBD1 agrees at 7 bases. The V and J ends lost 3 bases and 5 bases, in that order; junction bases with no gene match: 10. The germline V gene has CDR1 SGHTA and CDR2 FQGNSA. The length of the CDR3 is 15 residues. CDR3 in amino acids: CASSLLSGGRNEQYF. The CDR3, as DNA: TGTGCCAGCAGCTTGTTGTCAGGGGGTAGGAACGAGCAGTACTTC.

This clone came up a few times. This chain's CDR3 is CASRLHRDRGETQYF. The CDR3 nucleotides are TGTGCCAGCAGGCTCCATAGGGACAGGGGTGAGACCCAGTACTTC. V gene TRBV2 combines with J gene TRBJ2-5; TRBD1 aligns across 10 bases. CDR1 is SNHLY and CDR2 is FYNNEI in the germline V gene. The V gene end was trimmed by 6 bases and the J gene end by 5 bases; junction bases not matched to a gene: 9. The CDR3 length is 15 residues.

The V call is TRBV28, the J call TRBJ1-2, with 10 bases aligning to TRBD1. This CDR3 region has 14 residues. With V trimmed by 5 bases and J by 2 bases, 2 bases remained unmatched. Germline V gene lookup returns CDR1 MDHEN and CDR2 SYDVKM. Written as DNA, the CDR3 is TGTGCCAGCAGTCCGGGACAGGGGAACTATGGCTACACCTTC. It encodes CASSPGQGNYGYTF.

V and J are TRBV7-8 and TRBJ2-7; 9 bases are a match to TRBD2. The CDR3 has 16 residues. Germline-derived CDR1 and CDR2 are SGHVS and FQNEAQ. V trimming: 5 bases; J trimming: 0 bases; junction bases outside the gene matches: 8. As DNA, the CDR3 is TGTGCCAGCAGCCCCTGGACTAGCGCGACCTCCTACGAGCAGTACTTC. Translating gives CASSPWTSATSYEQYF.

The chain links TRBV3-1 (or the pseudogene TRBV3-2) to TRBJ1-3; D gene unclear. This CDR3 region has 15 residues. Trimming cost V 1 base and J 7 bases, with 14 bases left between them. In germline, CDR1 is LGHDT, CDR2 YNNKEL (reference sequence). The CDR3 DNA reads TGTGCCAGCAGCCAAGTGCCGTACTACTACAACACCATATATTTT. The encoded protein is CASSQVPYYYNTIYF.

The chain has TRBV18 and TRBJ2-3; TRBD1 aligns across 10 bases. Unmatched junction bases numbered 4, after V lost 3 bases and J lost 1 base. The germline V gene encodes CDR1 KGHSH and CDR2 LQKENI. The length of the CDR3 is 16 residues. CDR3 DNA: TGTGCCAGCTCACCCCAAGGACAGGGGGGCACAGATACGCAGTATTTT. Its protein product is CASSPQGQGGTDTQYF.

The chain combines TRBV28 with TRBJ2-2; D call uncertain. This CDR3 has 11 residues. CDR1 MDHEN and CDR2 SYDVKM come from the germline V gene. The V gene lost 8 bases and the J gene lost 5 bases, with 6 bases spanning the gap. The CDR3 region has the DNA TGTGCCAGCGAGTCGACCGGGGAGCTGTTTTTT. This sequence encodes CASESTGELFF. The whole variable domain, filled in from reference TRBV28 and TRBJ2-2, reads DVKVTQSSRYLVKRTGEKVFLECVQDMDHENMFWYRQDPGLGLRLIYFSYDVKMKEKGDIPEGYSVSREKKERFSLILESASTNQTSMYLCASESTGELFFGEGSRLTVL.

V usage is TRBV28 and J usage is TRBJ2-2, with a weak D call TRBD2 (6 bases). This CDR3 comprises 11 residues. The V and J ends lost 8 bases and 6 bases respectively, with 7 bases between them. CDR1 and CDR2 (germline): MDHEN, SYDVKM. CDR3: CASRLAGELFF. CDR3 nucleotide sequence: TGTGCCAGCCGACTAGCCGGGGAGCTGTTTTTT.

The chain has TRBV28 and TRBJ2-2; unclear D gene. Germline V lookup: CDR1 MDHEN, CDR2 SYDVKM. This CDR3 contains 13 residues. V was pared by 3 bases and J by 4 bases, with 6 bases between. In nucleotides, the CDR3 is TGTGCCAGCAGTTTCCACGGCACCGGGGAGCTGTTTTTT. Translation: CASSFHGTGELFF.

The chain's CDR3 is CAWSQGSRYGYTF. CDR3 sequence (DNA): TGTGCCTGGAGTCAGGGCAGCCGCTATGGCTACACCTTC. This chain links TRBV30 with TRBJ1-2; possible D gene TRBD1, 5 bases. Germline-derived CDR1 and CDR2 are GTSNPN and SVGIG (reference sequence). The germline V and J ends were trimmed by 2 bases and 4 bases, with 11 bases remaining between them. There are 13 residues in the CDR3.

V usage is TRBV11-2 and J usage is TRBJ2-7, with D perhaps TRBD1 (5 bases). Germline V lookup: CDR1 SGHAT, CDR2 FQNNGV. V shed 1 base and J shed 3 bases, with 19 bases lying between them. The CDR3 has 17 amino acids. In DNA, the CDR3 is TGTGCCAGCAGCTTAGGGGTGGGGCAGGGAAACTACTACGAGCAGTACTTC. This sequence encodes CASSLGVGQGNYYEQYF.

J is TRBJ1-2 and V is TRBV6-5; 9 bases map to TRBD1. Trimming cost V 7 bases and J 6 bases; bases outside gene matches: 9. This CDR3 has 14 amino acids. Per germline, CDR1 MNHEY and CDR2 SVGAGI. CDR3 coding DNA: TGTGCCAGCACCGGGACAGGGATTCTTCATGGCTACACCTTC. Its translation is CASTGTGILHGYTF.

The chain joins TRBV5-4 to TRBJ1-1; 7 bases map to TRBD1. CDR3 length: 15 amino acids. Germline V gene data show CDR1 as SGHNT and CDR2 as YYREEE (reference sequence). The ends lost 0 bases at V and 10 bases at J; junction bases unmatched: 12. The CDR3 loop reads CASSLASAGDRGAFF. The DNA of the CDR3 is TGTGCCAGCAGCTTGGCCTCCGCCGGGGACAGAGGAGCTTTCTTT.

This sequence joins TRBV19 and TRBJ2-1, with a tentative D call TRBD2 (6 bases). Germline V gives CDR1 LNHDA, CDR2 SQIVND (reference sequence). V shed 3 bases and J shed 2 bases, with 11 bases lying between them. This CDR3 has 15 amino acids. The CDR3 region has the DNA TGTGCCAGTAGTATGAGGCTAGCGCCCTACAATGAGCAGTTCTTC. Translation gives CASSMRLAPYNEQFF.